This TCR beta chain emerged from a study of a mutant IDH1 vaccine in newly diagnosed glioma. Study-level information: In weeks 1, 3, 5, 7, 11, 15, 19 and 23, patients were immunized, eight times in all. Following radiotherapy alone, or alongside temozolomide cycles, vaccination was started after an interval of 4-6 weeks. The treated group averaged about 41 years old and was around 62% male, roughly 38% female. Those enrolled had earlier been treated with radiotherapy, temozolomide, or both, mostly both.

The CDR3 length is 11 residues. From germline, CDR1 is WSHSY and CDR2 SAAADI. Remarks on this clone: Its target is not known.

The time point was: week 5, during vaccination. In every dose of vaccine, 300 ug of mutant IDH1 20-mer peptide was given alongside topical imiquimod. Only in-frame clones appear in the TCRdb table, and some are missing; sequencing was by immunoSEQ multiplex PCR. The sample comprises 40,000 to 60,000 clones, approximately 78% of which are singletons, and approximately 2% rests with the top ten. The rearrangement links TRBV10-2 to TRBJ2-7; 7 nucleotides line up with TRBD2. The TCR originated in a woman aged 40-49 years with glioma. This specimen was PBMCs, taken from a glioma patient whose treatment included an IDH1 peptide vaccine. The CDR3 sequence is CASYGAGGSYF. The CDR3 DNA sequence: TGCGCGAGTTACGGTGCCGGGGGGTCGTACTTC.